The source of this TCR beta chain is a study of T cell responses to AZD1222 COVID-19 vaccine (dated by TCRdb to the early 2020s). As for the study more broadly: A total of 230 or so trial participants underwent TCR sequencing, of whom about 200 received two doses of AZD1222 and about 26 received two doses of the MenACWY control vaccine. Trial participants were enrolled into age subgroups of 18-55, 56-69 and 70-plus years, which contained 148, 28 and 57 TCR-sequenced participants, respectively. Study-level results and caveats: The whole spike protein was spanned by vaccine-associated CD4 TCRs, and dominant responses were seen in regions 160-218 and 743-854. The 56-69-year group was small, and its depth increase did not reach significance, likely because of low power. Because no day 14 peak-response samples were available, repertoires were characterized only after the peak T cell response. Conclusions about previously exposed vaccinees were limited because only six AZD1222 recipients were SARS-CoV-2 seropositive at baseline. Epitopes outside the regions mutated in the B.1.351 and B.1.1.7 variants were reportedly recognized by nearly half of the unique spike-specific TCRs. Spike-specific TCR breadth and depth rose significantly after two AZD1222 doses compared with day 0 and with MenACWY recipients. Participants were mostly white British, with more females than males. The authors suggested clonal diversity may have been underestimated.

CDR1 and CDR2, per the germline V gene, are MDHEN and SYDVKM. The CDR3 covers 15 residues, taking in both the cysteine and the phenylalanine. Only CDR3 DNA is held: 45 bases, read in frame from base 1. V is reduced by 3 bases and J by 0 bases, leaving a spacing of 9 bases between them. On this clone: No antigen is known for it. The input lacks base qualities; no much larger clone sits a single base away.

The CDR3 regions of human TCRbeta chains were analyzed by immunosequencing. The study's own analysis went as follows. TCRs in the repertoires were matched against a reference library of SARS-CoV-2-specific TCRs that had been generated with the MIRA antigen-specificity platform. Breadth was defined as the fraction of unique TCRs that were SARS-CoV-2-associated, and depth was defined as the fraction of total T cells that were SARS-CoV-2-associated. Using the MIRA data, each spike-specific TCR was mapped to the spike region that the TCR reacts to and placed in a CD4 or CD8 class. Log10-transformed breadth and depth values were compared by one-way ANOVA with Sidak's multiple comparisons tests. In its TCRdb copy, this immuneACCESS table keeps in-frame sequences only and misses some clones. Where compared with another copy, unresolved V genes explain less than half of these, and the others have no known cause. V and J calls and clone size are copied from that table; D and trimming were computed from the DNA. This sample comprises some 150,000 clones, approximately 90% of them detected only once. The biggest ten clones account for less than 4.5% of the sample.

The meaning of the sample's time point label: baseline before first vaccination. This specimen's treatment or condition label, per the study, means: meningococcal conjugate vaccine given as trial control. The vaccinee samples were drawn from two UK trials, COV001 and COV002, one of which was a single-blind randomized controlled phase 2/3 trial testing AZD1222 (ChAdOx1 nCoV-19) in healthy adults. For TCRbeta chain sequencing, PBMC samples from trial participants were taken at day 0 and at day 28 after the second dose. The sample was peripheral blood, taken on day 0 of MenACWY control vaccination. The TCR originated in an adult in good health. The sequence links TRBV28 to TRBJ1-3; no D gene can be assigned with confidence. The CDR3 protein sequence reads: CASSFARTSGNTIYF. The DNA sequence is TGTGCCAGCAGTTTTGCGCGGACCTCTGGAAACACCATATATTTT.